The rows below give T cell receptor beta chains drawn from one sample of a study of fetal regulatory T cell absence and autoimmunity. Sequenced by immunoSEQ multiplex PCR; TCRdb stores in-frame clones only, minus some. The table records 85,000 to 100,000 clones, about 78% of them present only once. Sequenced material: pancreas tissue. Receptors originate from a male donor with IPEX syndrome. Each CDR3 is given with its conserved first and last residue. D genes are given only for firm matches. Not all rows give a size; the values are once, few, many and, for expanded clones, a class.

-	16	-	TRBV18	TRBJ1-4	CASSRHRAPNNEKLFF	TGTGCCAGCTCACGTCACAGGGCCCCGAATAATGAAAAACTGTTTTTT
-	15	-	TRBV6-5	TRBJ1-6	CASSYRVPYNSPLHF	TGTGCCAGCAGTTACAGGGTCCCCTATAATTCACCCCTCCACTTT
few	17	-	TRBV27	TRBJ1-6	CASSLRRVGIYNSPLHF	TGTGCCAGCAGTTTAAGGCGCGTAGGAATCTATAATTCACCCCTCCACTTT
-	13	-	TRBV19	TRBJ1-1	CASSITDGGEAFF	TGTGCCAGTAGTATCACGGACGGCGGTGAAGCTTTCTTT
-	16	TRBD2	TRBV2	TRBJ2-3	CASSEVAGELPDTQYF	TGTGCCAGCAGTGAAGTAGCGGGAGAGCTCCCAGATACGCAGTATTTT
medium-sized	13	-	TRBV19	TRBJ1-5	CASSIIISQPQHF	TGTGCCAGTAGTATCATCATCTCTCAGCCCCAGCATTTT
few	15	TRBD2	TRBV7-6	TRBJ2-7	CASSLTSGPPNEQYF	TGTGCCAGCAGCCTTACTAGCGGACCTCCCAACGAGCAGTACTTC
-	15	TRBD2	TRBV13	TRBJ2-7	CASSLQGLAGYEQYF	TGTGCCAGCAGCTTACAGGGACTAGCGGGCTACGAGCAGTACTTC
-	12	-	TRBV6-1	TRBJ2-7	CASSTPSDEQYF	TGTGCCAGCAGTACACCTAGCGACGAGCAGTACTTC
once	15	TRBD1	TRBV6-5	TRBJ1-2	CASSYSRTGGYGYTF	TGTGCCAGCAGTTACTCGAGGACAGGGGGCTATGGCTACACCTTC
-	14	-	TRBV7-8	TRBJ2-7	CASGAQGPGYEQYF	TGTGCCAGTGGGGCACAGGGACCAGGGTACGAGCAGTACTTC
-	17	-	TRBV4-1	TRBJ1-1	CASSQYTPQGSSSEAFF	TGCGCCAGCAGCCAATATACGCCTCAGGGGTCGTCATCTGAAGCTTTCTTT
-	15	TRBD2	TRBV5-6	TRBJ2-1	CASSLLAGGPNEQFF	TGTGCCAGCAGCTTGCTAGCGGGGGGGCCCAATGAGCAGTTCTTC
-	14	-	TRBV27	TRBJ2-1	CASSLGGPYNEQFF	TGTGCCAGCAGTTTGGGTGGACCCTACAATGAGCAGTTCTTC
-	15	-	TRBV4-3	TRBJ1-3	CASSQDSQSGNTIYF	TGCGCCAGCAGCCAAGATTCGCAGTCTGGAAACACCATATATTTT
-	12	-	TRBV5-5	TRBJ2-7	CASTFVGGEQYF	TGTGCCAGCACCTTCGTCGGGGGCGAGCAGTACTTC
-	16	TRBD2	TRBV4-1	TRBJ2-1	CASSQLGTSAANEQFF	TGCGCCAGCAGCCAATTAGGGACTAGCGCCGCCAATGAGCAGTTCTTC
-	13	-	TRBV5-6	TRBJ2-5	CASSLKRQETQYF	TGTGCCAGCAGCTTGAAAAGGCAAGAGACCCAGTACTTC
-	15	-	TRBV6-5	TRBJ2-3	CASSYAPFGTDTQYF	TGTGCCAGCAGTTACGCTCCCTTCGGGACAGATACGCAGTATTTT
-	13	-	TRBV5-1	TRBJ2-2	CASSLDGTGELFF	TGCGCCAGCAGCTTAGACGGAACCGGGGAGCTGTTTTTT
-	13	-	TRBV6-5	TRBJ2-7	CASSEWGPYEQYF	TGTGCCAGCAGTGAATGGGGACCCTACGAGCAGTACTTC